A selection of T cell receptor beta chains follows, all from one sample in a study of blood T cell repertoires in COVID-19. TCRdb keeps only in-frame clones here, not all; method: immunoSEQ multiplex PCR. The repertoire has fewer than 75,000 clones, around three quarters of them found once; the top ten carry roughly 3.2%. Material for sequencing was peripheral blood. The receptor source for this set is a man aged 55-75 years with acute or convalescent COVID-19. Both conserved end residues are part of each CDR3. The D gene is left open where the match is weak. A row's size may be missing; if present it is once, few, many or a size class.

abundance: -; j_gene: TRBJ2-7; len: 15; d_gene: -; v_gene: TRBV7-8; CDR3nt: TGTGCCAGCAGCCTCGGTGGGAGGCTTCCGAACGAGCAGTACTTC; CDR3aa: CASSLGGRLPNEQYF
abundance: -; j_gene: TRBJ1-1; len: 14; d_gene: -; v_gene: TRBV18; CDR3nt: TGTGCCAGCTCACCACAGAGAGAGAACACTGAAGCTTTCTTT; CDR3aa: CASSPQRENTEAFF
abundance: few; j_gene: TRBJ1-6; len: 15; d_gene: TRBD1; v_gene: TRBV14; CDR3nt: TGTGCCAGCAGCGTTACACAGGGGGTGAATTCACCCCTCCACTTT; CDR3aa: CASSVTQGVNSPLHF
abundance: -; j_gene: TRBJ2-7; len: 16; d_gene: -; v_gene: TRBV6-5; CDR3nt: TGTGCCAGCAGTTACGCGTATCCCGGGAACTCCTACGAGCAGTACTTC; CDR3aa: CASSYAYPGNSYEQYF
abundance: -; j_gene: TRBJ2-2; len: 14; d_gene: -; v_gene: TRBV27; CDR3nt: TGTGCCAGCAGTCCAGGTCGGAACACCGGGGAGCTGTTTTTT; CDR3aa: CASSPGRNTGELFF
abundance: -; j_gene: TRBJ1-2; len: 18; d_gene: -; v_gene: TRBV21-1; CDR3nt: TGTGCCAGCAGCGACGAGGCGACAGGGGGCCCTCTGCGCTATGGCTACACCTTC; CDR3aa: CASSDEATGGPLRYGYTF
abundance: -; j_gene: TRBJ1-2; len: 15; d_gene: -; v_gene: TRBV7-8; CDR3nt: TGTGCCAGCAGCTTAGTTGGAGGAGTTAACTATGGCTACACCTTC; CDR3aa: CASSLVGGVNYGYTF
abundance: few; j_gene: TRBJ1-2; len: 16; d_gene: TRBD1; v_gene: TRBV5-1; CDR3nt: TGCGCCAGCAGGGCCTTCTACAGGGGGACCAACTATGGCTACACCTTC; CDR3aa: CASRAFYRGTNYGYTF
abundance: -; j_gene: TRBJ1-4; len: 18; d_gene: TRBD1; v_gene: TRBV30; CDR3nt: TGTGCCTGGAGTCCCTCCGAACAGGGGAGGTTGGCTAATGAAAAACTGTTTTTT; CDR3aa: CAWSPSEQGRLANEKLFF
abundance: -; j_gene: TRBJ2-7; len: 15; d_gene: -; v_gene: TRBV19; CDR3nt: TGTGCCAGTAGTATCCCCGGGGTTGGGTCCTACGAGCAGTACTTC; CDR3aa: CASSIPGVGSYEQYF
abundance: -; j_gene: TRBJ1-6; len: 13; d_gene: -; v_gene: TRBV18; CDR3nt: TGTGCGACCTCGGGGGGGGGCGATTCACCCCTCCACTTT; CDR3aa: CATSGGGDSPLHF
abundance: -; j_gene: TRBJ1-3; len: 17; d_gene: -; v_gene: TRBV11-2; CDR3nt: TGTGCCAGCAGCCCCGGACGGGGTTACTACTCTGGAAACACCATATATTTT; CDR3aa: CASSPGRGYYSGNTIYF
abundance: -; j_gene: TRBJ1-2; len: 14; d_gene: TRBD1; v_gene: TRBV30; CDR3nt: TGTGCCTTTGACAGGGGGCAGGAGGACTATGGCTACACCTTC; CDR3aa: CAFDRGQEDYGYTF
abundance: -; j_gene: TRBJ1-2; len: 13; d_gene: -; v_gene: TRBV7-2; CDR3nt: TGTGCCAGCAGCTTGGGGGCCGGCTATGGCTACACCTTC; CDR3aa: CASSLGAGYGYTF
abundance: -; j_gene: TRBJ2-7; len: 14; d_gene: TRBD1; v_gene: TRBV7-9; CDR3nt: TGTGCCAGCAGCATGGACAGGGGGTTCCACGAGCAGTACTTC; CDR3aa: CASSMDRGFHEQYF
abundance: once; j_gene: TRBJ2-7; len: 16; d_gene: -; v_gene: TRBV5-1; CDR3nt: TGCGCCAGCAGCTTGGAAGGCAGGGCTTTCTCCTACGAGCAGTACTTC; CDR3aa: CASSLEGRAFSYEQYF
abundance: -; j_gene: TRBJ2-1; len: 14; d_gene: TRBD1; v_gene: TRBV4-1; CDR3nt: TGCGCCAGCAGCCAAGGGACAGGGGTCCGTGAGCAGTTCTTC; CDR3aa: CASSQGTGVREQFF
abundance: -; j_gene: TRBJ1-1; len: 13; d_gene: -; v_gene: TRBV28; CDR3nt: TGTGCCAGCAGTTTAGTGGGGAGGGTTGAAGCTTTCTTT; CDR3aa: CASSLVGRVEAFF
abundance: once; j_gene: TRBJ2-3; len: 15; d_gene: -; v_gene: TRBV29-1; CDR3nt: TGCAGCGTGCGATCCTCTTCCACTAGCACAGATACGCAGTATTTT; CDR3aa: CSVRSSSTSTDTQYF
abundance: -; j_gene: TRBJ2-7; len: 17; d_gene: -; v_gene: TRBV27; CDR3nt: TGTGCCAGCAGTTTTCCCAGCGAATGGCCCTTCTCCTACGAGCAGTACTTC; CDR3aa: CASSFPSEWPFSYEQYF
abundance: -; j_gene: TRBJ1-6; len: 14; d_gene: -; v_gene: TRBV13; CDR3nt: TGTGCCAGCAGCTCCTCGCAGAATAATTCACCCCTCCACTTT; CDR3aa: CASSSSQNNSPLHF
abundance: -; j_gene: TRBJ1-2; len: 12; d_gene: -; v_gene: TRBV9; CDR3nt: TGTGCCAGCAGCGCGGGGGGCTATGGCTACACCTTC; CDR3aa: CASSAGGYGYTF
abundance: -; j_gene: TRBJ1-1; len: 12; d_gene: -; v_gene: TRBV21-1; CDR3nt: TGTGCCAGTCGGGACAAGAACACTGAAGCTTTCTTT; CDR3aa: CASRDKNTEAFF
abundance: -; j_gene: TRBJ1-2; len: 14; d_gene: -; v_gene: TRBV30; CDR3nt: TGTGCCTGGAGTGTTGAGGGTCGAGACTATGGCTACACCTTC; CDR3aa: CAWSVEGRDYGYTF
abundance: -; j_gene: TRBJ1-6; len: 13; d_gene: -; v_gene: TRBV12-3/TRBV12-4; CDR3nt: TGTGCCAGCACCCCCACAGGGAGATCACCCCTCCACTTT; CDR3aa: CASTPTGRSPLHF
abundance: many; j_gene: TRBJ2-1; len: 15; d_gene: TRBD1; v_gene: TRBV2; CDR3nt: TGTGCCAGCAGACCAGGGGGAAGTGTCCCCGAGGAGCAGTTCTTC; CDR3aa: CASRPGGSVPEEQFF
abundance: few; j_gene: TRBJ2-6; len: 16; d_gene: TRBD1; v_gene: TRBV5-1; CDR3nt: TGCGCCAGCAGTTTACAGGGGGCGCGGGGGGCCAACGTCCTGACTTTC; CDR3aa: CASSLQGARGANVLTF
abundance: -; j_gene: TRBJ2-1; len: 15; d_gene: TRBD2; v_gene: TRBV10-3; CDR3nt: TGTGCCATCAGGGCTAGCGGGGGCCCTTTCAATGAGCAGTTCTTC; CDR3aa: CAIRASGGPFNEQFF
abundance: few; j_gene: TRBJ1-2; len: 15; d_gene: -; v_gene: TRBV6-5; CDR3nt: TGTGCCAGCAGTTACGGCGGAAACAGGCTAGGGAGCTACACCTTC; CDR3aa: CASSYGGNRLGSYTF
abundance: once; j_gene: TRBJ1-1; len: 11; d_gene: -; v_gene: TRBV5-6; CDR3nt: TGTGCCAGCAGCTTATACAGAGAAGCTTTCTTT; CDR3aa: CASSLYREAFF
abundance: -; j_gene: TRBJ2-7; len: 17; d_gene: -; v_gene: TRBV5-6; CDR3nt: TGTGCCAGCCCTGAGGGTACGGGTTTCCAAAGCTCCTACGAGCAGTACTTC; CDR3aa: CASPEGTGFQSSYEQYF
abundance: -; j_gene: TRBJ1-1; len: 13; d_gene: -; v_gene: TRBV12-5; CDR3nt: TGTGCTAGTGCCCTTAGACAGCCTTATGAAGCTTTCTTT; CDR3aa: CASALRQPYEAFF
abundance: -; j_gene: TRBJ2-7; len: 14; d_gene: TRBD2; v_gene: TRBV18; CDR3nt: TGTGCCAGCTCCGGGGGGACCGGCCCCTACGAGCAGTACTTC; CDR3aa: CASSGGTGPYEQYF
abundance: -; j_gene: TRBJ1-3; len: 17; d_gene: -; v_gene: TRBV4-1; CDR3nt: TGCGCCAGCAGCCAAGTTTATGGGCGCAGCTCTGGAAACACCATATATTTT; CDR3aa: CASSQVYGRSSGNTIYF
abundance: -; j_gene: TRBJ2-7; len: 15; d_gene: TRBD1; v_gene: TRBV4-1; CDR3nt: TGCGCCAGCAGCCAAGGAGTGGACAGGGCCTACGAGCAGTACTTC; CDR3aa: CASSQGVDRAYEQYF
abundance: -; j_gene: TRBJ1-1; len: 13; d_gene: TRBD1; v_gene: TRBV7-9; CDR3nt: TGTGCCAGCAGCCGTGCCGGGACAGGGGGAGCTTTCTTT; CDR3aa: CASSRAGTGGAFF
abundance: -; j_gene: TRBJ2-5; len: 14; d_gene: TRBD2; v_gene: TRBV9; CDR3nt: TGTGCCAGCAGCGTCGGGGGGGCTGGTGAGACCCAGTACTTC; CDR3aa: CASSVGGAGETQYF
abundance: -; j_gene: TRBJ2-5; len: 16; d_gene: TRBD2; v_gene: TRBV6-1; CDR3nt: TGTGCCAGCAGTGAAACCAGGACTAGCGGAGGGGAGACCCAGTACTTC; CDR3aa: CASSETRTSGGETQYF
abundance: -; j_gene: TRBJ1-2; len: 17; d_gene: TRBD1; v_gene: TRBV29-1; CDR3nt: TGCAGCGTCTACCAACCTGCCGGGACAGATGCTAACTATGGCTACACCTTC; CDR3aa: CSVYQPAGTDANYGYTF
abundance: -; j_gene: TRBJ2-5; len: 14; d_gene: TRBD1; v_gene: TRBV7-9; CDR3nt: TGTGCCAGCAGCCTCCTGACAGGGAAAGAGACCCAGTACTTC; CDR3aa: CASSLLTGKETQYF
abundance: once; j_gene: TRBJ2-3; len: 15; d_gene: -; v_gene: TRBV4-1; CDR3nt: TGCGCCAGCAGCGAGCCCGGAGGTAATACAGATACGCAGTATTTT; CDR3aa: CASSEPGGNTDTQYF
abundance: -; j_gene: TRBJ2-2; len: 15; d_gene: -; v_gene: TRBV5-1; CDR3nt: TGCGCCAGCAGCTTGGACAGGGCAGACACCGGGGAGCTGTTTTTT; CDR3aa: CASSLDRADTGELFF
abundance: -; j_gene: TRBJ2-1; len: 12; d_gene: -; v_gene: TRBV30; CDR3nt: TGTGCCTGGGGAGGAGGGGGCGGAGAGCAGTTCTTC; CDR3aa: CAWGGGGGEQFF
abundance: few; j_gene: TRBJ1-2; len: 13; d_gene: -; v_gene: TRBV5-1; CDR3nt: TGCGCCAGCGGAGACCAGGGCGGGGATGGCTACACCTTC; CDR3aa: CASGDQGGDGYTF
abundance: -; j_gene: TRBJ1-1; len: 15; d_gene: TRBD1; v_gene: TRBV19; CDR3nt: TGTGCCAGTAGTCCCCGACAGGGAAGAGGCACTGAAGCTTTCTTT; CDR3aa: CASSPRQGRGTEAFF
abundance: many; j_gene: TRBJ1-2; len: 16; d_gene: -; v_gene: TRBV5-1; CDR3nt: TGCGCCAGCAGCTTGGGTCCCAGCGGAGCTAACTATGGCTACACCTTC; CDR3aa: CASSLGPSGANYGYTF
abundance: few; j_gene: TRBJ2-7; len: 15; d_gene: -; v_gene: TRBV5-1; CDR3nt: TGCGCCAGCAGCTTACAGGGCGCCGGGGACTACGAGCAGTACTTC; CDR3aa: CASSLQGAGDYEQYF
abundance: -; j_gene: TRBJ1-1; len: 13; d_gene: -; v_gene: TRBV6-6; CDR3nt: TGTGCCAGCAGTTGGGAGGGTTCCACTGAAGCTTTCTTT; CDR3aa: CASSWEGSTEAFF
abundance: -; j_gene: TRBJ1-6; len: 14; d_gene: -; v_gene: TRBV7-9; CDR3nt: TGTGCCAGCAGCTCTTCAGGGGTGGAATCACCCCTCCACTTT; CDR3aa: CASSSSGVESPLHF
abundance: -; j_gene: TRBJ1-3; len: 14; d_gene: -; v_gene: TRBV9; CDR3nt: TGTGCCAGCAGCGTAGCCCGACCAGGGGACACCATATATTTT; CDR3aa: CASSVARPGDTIYF
abundance: -; j_gene: TRBJ1-1; len: 20; d_gene: -; v_gene: TRBV5-1; CDR3nt: TGCGCCAGCAGCCGGTACGGTGGGAATGGTCCAAGGAGGATGAACACTGAAGCTTTCTTT; CDR3aa: CASSRYGGNGPRRMNTEAFF
abundance: -; j_gene: TRBJ1-5; len: 14; d_gene: -; v_gene: TRBV6-6; CDR3nt: TGTGCCAGCAGTTCCCCAGGCGGCAATCAGCCCCAGCATTTT; CDR3aa: CASSSPGGNQPQHF
abundance: many; j_gene: TRBJ1-2; len: 17; d_gene: TRBD1; v_gene: TRBV5-4; CDR3nt: TGTGCCAGCAGCTTACCCGTGGGACAGACGGCGGATCTTGGCTACACCTTC; CDR3aa: CASSLPVGQTADLGYTF
abundance: -; j_gene: TRBJ1-2; len: 13; d_gene: -; v_gene: TRBV5-5; CDR3nt: TGTGCCAGCAGCGTGGACGGTAACTATGGCTACACCTTC; CDR3aa: CASSVDGNYGYTF